Listed here are 19 T cell receptor beta chains from one sample, sequenced in a study of shared clonotypes between healthy human individuals. The table came from immunoSEQ multiplex PCR; TCRdb's copy has only in-frame clones and leaves some out. Among about 1.5 million clones, roughly 96% were seen once, and the ten largest hold about 1%. The sample consisted of naive CD4+ T cells sorted from blood. Subset denoted: CD45RA+ positively selected. The receptors stem from a man aged 25 to 40 in good health.

The gene calls are TRBV15 and TRBJ1-2; 7 bases are a match to TRBD1. V trimming: 0 bases; J trimming: 6 bases; junction bases outside the gene matches: 7. CDR1 and CDR2 (germline): LNHNV, YYDKDF (reference sequence). This CDR3 comprises 15 residues. In DNA, the CDR3 is TGTGCCACCAGCAGAGAGGCAGGGGGAAGCGATGGCTACACCTTC. Translating it yields CATSREAGGSDGYTF.

The CDR3 sequence: CASSRSDTQYF. The CDR3 DNA sequence: TGCGCCAGCAGCAGGTCAGATACGCAGTATTTT. The chain joins TRBV10-1 to TRBJ2-3; D is ambiguous. Trimming shortened V by 6 bases and J by 4 bases, and 5 bases separated the two germline ends. CDR1 is WNHNN, CDR2 SYGVQD, per germline (reference sequence). The CDR3 has 11 amino acids.

The chain is built from TRBV5-6 and TRBJ1-1; possible D gene TRBD1, 6 bases. CDR1 and CDR2 (germline): SGHDT, YYEEEE. V was clipped by 6 bases and J by 0 bases, with 9 bases between them. The CDR3 sequence is 13 residues long. The CDR3 DNA follows: TGTGCCAGCAAGGACAGAATGAACACTGAAGCTTTCTTT. Protein product: CASKDRMNTEAFF.

The chain combines TRBV5-8 with TRBJ2-7; TRBD1 matches 11 bases. The CDR3 covers 16 residues. V dropped 1 base and J dropped 6; count of bases not matched to a gene: 9. Germline CDR1 is SGHTS and CDR2 is YDEGEE. CDR3 residues: CASSLHFGTGGLEQYF. The CDR3 DNA follows: TGTGCCAGCAGCTTGCATTTTGGGACAGGGGGGCTCGAGCAGTACTTC.

V usage is TRBV28 and J usage is TRBJ2-7; D possibly matches TRBD1 or TRBD2 (5 bases each). The V and J ends lost 8 bases and 4 bases respectively, with 18 bases between them. This CDR3 is built from 14 residues. CDR1 is MDHEN, CDR2 SYDVKM, per germline. The CDR3 spells CASSQQPREYEQYF. CDR3 DNA sequence: TGTGCCAGCTCCCAGCAGCCCAGGGAGTACGAGCAGTACTTC.

The V call is TRBV7-9, the J call TRBJ2-1; D gene unclear. Trimming left V 4 bases short and J 6 bases short, with 13 bases between. CDR3 length equals 14 residues. CDR1 is SEHNR, CDR2 FQNEAQ, per germline (reference sequence). In nucleotides, the CDR3 is TGTGCCAGCAGCTCGTTTAGACGTATCAATGAGCAGTTCTTC. Its protein product is CASSSFRRINEQFF.

This chain joins TRBV6-5 and TRBJ2-2; perhaps TRBD2 as D (6 bases). Trimming left V 6 bases short and J 2 bases short, with 13 bases between. Germline loops: CDR1 MNHEY, CDR2 SVGAGI. CDR3 size: 15 residues. As DNA, the CDR3 is TGTGCCAGCAGGACGGTGGGAGGAAACACCGGGGAGCTGTTTTTT. Translated, it gives CASRTVGGNTGELFF.

DNA of the CDR3: TGTGCCAGCCCACAGGGGGAGCAAGAGACCCAGTACTTC. This sequence encodes CASPQGEQETQYF. The chain joins TRBV2 to TRBJ2-5; TRBD1 matches 8 bases. CDR1 and CDR2 (germline): SNHLY, FYNNEI. The V gene end was trimmed by 8 bases and the J gene end by 2 bases; junction bases not matched to a gene: 4. The CDR3 contains 13 residues. The entire variable domain, with the rest obtained from reference TRBV2 and TRBJ2-5, is as follows: EPEVTQTPSHQVTQMGQEVILRCVPISNHLYFYWYRQILGQKVEFLVSFYNNEISEKSEIFDDQFSVERPDGSNFTLKIRSTKLEDSAMYFCASPQGEQETQYFGPGTRLLVL.

This CDR3 is CASSLKPHYEQYF. The CDR3 DNA reads TGTGCCAGCAGTTTGAAACCTCACTACGAGCAGTACTTC. This sequence joins TRBV28 and TRBJ2-7, with D uncertain. The CDR3 spans 13 residues. The germline V gene has CDR1 MDHEN and CDR2 SYDVKM. V lost 3 bases and J 3 bases, leaving 9 bases between the germline ends.

This rearrangement joins TRBV28 to TRBJ2-7, with 8 bases aligning to TRBD2. J lost 1 base, V lost 5 bases, and 7 bases had no gene match. Germline CDR1 reads MDHEN; CDR2 reads SYDVKM. The CDR3 contains 15 residues. The CDR3 loop reads CASSPRLALSYEQYF. Written as DNA, the CDR3 is TGTGCCAGCAGTCCACGACTAGCGCTATCCTACGAGCAGTACTTC.

The gene calls are TRBV7-8 and TRBJ2-7; D not resolved. The V gene lost 2 bases and the J gene lost 3 bases, with 11 bases spanning the gap. The CDR3 is made up of 14 amino acids. Germline loops: CDR1 SGHVS, CDR2 FQNEAQ. The CDR3 DNA sequence: TGTGCCAGCAGCTTAAGCCAGACCCTCTACGAGCAGTACTTC. Its protein is CASSLSQTLYEQYF.

The rearrangement uses TRBV4-1 and TRBJ1-5; 11 bases line up with TRBD1. The CDR3 is made up of 15 amino acids. After removal of 5 bases from V and 3 bases from J, the junction contained 3 bases not matched to a gene. Germline V lookup: CDR1 MGHRA, CDR2 YSYEKL. Here the CDR3 DNA reads TGCGCCAGCAGCGGGACAGGGGGGATCAATCAGCCCCAGCATTTT. Translating gives CASSGTGGINQPQHF.

Comments on this clone: The sample holds other DNA sequences that translate to the same CDR3. The rearrangement joins TRBV27 to TRBJ1-3; TRBD1 matches 7 bases. V was pared by 5 bases and J by 1 base, with 2 bases of the junction left unmatched. In germline, CDR1 is MNHEY, CDR2 SMNVEV (reference sequence). The CDR3 is 14 amino acids. The CDR3 region is CASSPTGSGNTIYF. In DNA, the CDR3 is TGTGCCAGCAGTCCGACAGGGTCTGGAAACACCATATATTTT.

The rearrangement links TRBV27 to TRBJ1-4; D is possibly TRBD1 (5 bases). There are 15 residues in the CDR3. Germline V gene data show CDR1 as MNHEY and CDR2 as SMNVEV (reference sequence). Trimming took off 5 bases at V and 6 bases at J, with 16 bases between the two ends. CDR3 nucleotides: TGTGCCAGCAGTCCCAGGGTTTGGGGCTATGAAAAACTGTTTTTT. It encodes CASSPRVWGYEKLFF.

The CDR3 loop is CASSTGQGFHEQYF. CDR3 in DNA: TGTGCCAGCAGTACAGGACAGGGTTTCCACGAGCAGTACTTC. The gene calls are TRBV28 and TRBJ2-7; 8 bases match TRBD1. The CDR3 loop spans 14 amino acids. With V trimmed by 5 bases and J by 5 bases, 8 bases remained unmatched. The V gene's germline CDR1 is MDHEN and CDR2 SYDVKM.

The rearrangement uses TRBV19 and TRBJ2-7; 8 positions match TRBD1. Germline V gene lookup returns CDR1 LNHDA and CDR2 SQIVND (reference sequence). With V trimmed by 4 bases and J by 2 bases, 4 bases remained unmatched. The CDR3 loop spans 14 amino acids. The CDR3 DNA is TGTGCCAGTAGTACCCCGGGACAGGCCTACGAGCAGTACTTC. It encodes CASSTPGQAYEQYF.

In nucleotides, the CDR3 is TGCGCCAGCAGCTTGAAACTAGCGGGCAGAACATCGTCGAACACAGATACGCAGTATTTT. It yields the protein CASSLKLAGRTSSNTDTQYF. The chain carries TRBV5-1 and TRBJ2-3; 9 bases are shared with TRBD2. The V and J ends lost 1 base and 2 bases, in that order; junction bases with no gene match: 17. The CDR3 spans 20 residues. Germline assignment: CDR1 SGHRS and CDR2 YFSETQ.

The chain couples TRBV5-1 to TRBJ1-4; 10 nucleotides align to TRBD1. Looked up from germline, CDR1 is SGHRS and CDR2 is YFSETQ. This CDR3 region has 16 residues. J lost 5 bases, V lost 0 bases, and 4 bases had no gene match. CDR3 DNA sequence: TGCGCCAGCAGCTTGGAGTGGGGACAGGGGAATGAAAAACTGTTTTTT. The encoded protein is CASSLEWGQGNEKLFF.

V gene TRBV19 combines with J gene TRBJ2-7; 13 nucleotides agree with TRBD2. In germline, CDR1 is LNHDA, CDR2 SQIVND (reference sequence). The CDR3 length is 15 residues. V shed 3 bases, J shed 6 bases, and the junction held 5 bases outside the gene matches. CDR3 region: CASSMGTSGTPEQYF. The CDR3 region has the DNA TGTGCCAGTAGTATGGGGACTAGCGGGACCCCCGAGCAGTACTTC.